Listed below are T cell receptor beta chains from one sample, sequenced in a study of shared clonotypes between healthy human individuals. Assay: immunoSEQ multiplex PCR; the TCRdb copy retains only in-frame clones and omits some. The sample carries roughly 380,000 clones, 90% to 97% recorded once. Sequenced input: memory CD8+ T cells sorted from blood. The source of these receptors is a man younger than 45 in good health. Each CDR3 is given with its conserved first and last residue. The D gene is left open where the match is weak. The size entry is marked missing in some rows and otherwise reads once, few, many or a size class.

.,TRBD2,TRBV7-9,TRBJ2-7,TGTGCCAGCAGCGTAGCAAGCGGGAGCTACGAGCAGTACTTC,CASSVASGSYEQYF
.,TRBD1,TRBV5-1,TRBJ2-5,TGCGCCAGCAGCGTAGCCGGGACAGGGAAAGAGACCCAGTACTTC,CASSVAGTGKETQYF
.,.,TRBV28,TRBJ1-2,TGTGCCAGCAGTTTCCAATATGGCTACACCTTC,CASSFQYGYTF
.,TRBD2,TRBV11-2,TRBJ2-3,TGTGCCAGCAGCTTAGCCCTAGCGGGAGGCGGGGATACGCAGTATTTT,CASSLALAGGGDTQYF
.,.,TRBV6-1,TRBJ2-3,TGTGCCAGCACTCATAGGGATGACACAGATACGCAGTATTTT,CASTHRDDTDTQYF
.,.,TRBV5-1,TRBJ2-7,TGCGCCAGCAGCTTCCTGCCACCCCCCTACGAGCAGTACTTC,CASSFLPPPYEQYF
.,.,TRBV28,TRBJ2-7,TGTGCCAGCAGATTGCAAGCCGGCGAGCAGTACTTC,CASRLQAGEQYF
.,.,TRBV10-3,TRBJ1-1,TGTGCCACCACGGGGGCGGGAAACACTGAAGCTTTCTTT,CATTGAGNTEAFF
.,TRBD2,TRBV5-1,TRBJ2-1,TGCGCCAGCAGCATTACTAGCGGGAGCTCCTACAATGAGCAGTTCTTC,CASSITSGSSYNEQFF
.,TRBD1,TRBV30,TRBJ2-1,TGTGCCTGGAGTGTACCGACAGGGGAGCAGTTCTTC,CAWSVPTGEQFF
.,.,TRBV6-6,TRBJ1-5,TGTGCCAGCAGCTCCAACGGGGGACCCGGCAATCAGCCCCAGCATTTT,CASSSNGGPGNQPQHF
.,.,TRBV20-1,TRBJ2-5,TGCAGTGGGTTGCGAGGGGAGACCCAGTACTTC,CSGLRGETQYF
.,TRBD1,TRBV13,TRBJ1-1,TGTGCCAGCAGCTTAGACAGGGGCTTAAACACTGAAGCTTTCTTT,CASSLDRGLNTEAFF
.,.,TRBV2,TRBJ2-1,TGTGCCAGGAGGACAGCATACAATGAGCAGTTCTTC,CARRTAYNEQFF
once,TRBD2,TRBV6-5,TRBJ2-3,TGTGCCAGCAGTTACATAGCGGGAGGAGCGGCCGATACGCAGTATTTT,CASSYIAGGAADTQYF
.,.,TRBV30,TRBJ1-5,TGTGCCTGGAGTGTACAAGGGGCGTCTGTTCAGCCCCAGCATTTT,CAWSVQGASVQPQHF
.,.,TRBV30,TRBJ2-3,TGTGCCTGGAGTGTCCGAGACACAGATACGCAGTATTTT,CAWSVRDTDTQYF
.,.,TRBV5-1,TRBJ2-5,TGCGCCAGCAGCTTGGAAACGACTAGCCAAGAGACCCAGTACTTC,CASSLETTSQETQYF
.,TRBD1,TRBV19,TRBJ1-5,TGTGCCAGTCGACAGGGCATATATAGCAATCAGCCCCAGCATTTT,CASRQGIYSNQPQHF
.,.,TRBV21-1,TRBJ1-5,TGTGCCAGCAGCAAACCCGGGACAGGGGCCAACCGGAGCAATCAGCCCCAGCATTTT,CASSKPGTGANRSNQPQHF
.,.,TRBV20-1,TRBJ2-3,TGCAGTGCCAGGATCGGGTCAGGGCAGTATTTT,CSARIGSGQYF
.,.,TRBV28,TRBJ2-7,TGTGCCAGCAGTTACCCTGAGACAGGGCGGGGCTACGAGCAGTACTTC,CASSYPETGRGYEQYF
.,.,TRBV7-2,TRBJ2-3,TGTGCCAGCAGCTTGGGGGTTAGGAGGGCCGTCACAGATACGCAGTATTTT,CASSLGVRRAVTDTQYF
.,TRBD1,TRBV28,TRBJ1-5,TGTGCCAGCACTCGACAGGGAACGTTAAATCAGCCCCAGCATTTT,CASTRQGTLNQPQHF
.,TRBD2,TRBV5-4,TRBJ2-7,TGTGCCAGCAGCTCGGGACTAGCGGGAGGGGTAGGCGAGCAGTACTTC,CASSSGLAGGVGEQYF
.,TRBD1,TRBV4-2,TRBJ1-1,TGTGCCAGCAGCCAAACGGGACAGGGGAACACTGAAGCTTTCTTT,CASSQTGQGNTEAFF
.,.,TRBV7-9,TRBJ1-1,TGTGCCAGCAGCTTAGAGTTCGCTGAAGCTTTCTTT,CASSLEFAEAFF
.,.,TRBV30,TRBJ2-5,TGTGCCTGGGGACTCGCCAATTACGAGACCCAGTACTTC,CAWGLANYETQYF
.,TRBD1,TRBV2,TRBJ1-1,TGTGCCAGCCACCGACAGGGAATGGTGACTGAAGCTTTCTTT,CASHRQGMVTEAFF
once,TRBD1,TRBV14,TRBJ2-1,TGTGCCAGCAGCCAGTCGGACAGGGGGAGGGTTGAGCAGTTCTTC,CASSQSDRGRVEQFF
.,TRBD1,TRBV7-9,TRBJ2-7,TGTGCCAGCAACCGGGACAGCCCCGGGGAGCAGTACTTC,CASNRDSPGEQYF
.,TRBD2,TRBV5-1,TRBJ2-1,TGCGCCAGCAGCTTGGACGGGAGGGCCTTGTACAATGAGCAGTTCTTC,CASSLDGRALYNEQFF
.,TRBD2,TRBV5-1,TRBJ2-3,TGCGCCAGCAGCTTGGGGCAGCGGGAGGGCACAGATACGCAGTATTTT,CASSLGQREGTDTQYF
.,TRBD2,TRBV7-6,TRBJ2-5,TGTGCCAGCAGCCCCAGGAGCGGGAGGGCCGGAGGTGAGACCCAGTACTTC,CASSPRSGRAGGETQYF
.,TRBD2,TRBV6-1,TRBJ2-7,TGTGCCAGCAGTGGCCACCGGGGGAGGGTCAGAAGCTCCTACGAGCAGTACTTC,CASSGHRGRVRSSYEQYF
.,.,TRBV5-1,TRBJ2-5,TGCGCCAGCAGCTTGGACTACCAAGAGACCCAGTACTTC,CASSLDYQETQYF
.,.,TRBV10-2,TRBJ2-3,TGCGCCAGCAGTGTTGGCAGGGGCACAGATACGCAGTATTTT,CASSVGRGTDTQYF
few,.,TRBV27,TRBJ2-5,TGTGCCAGCAGTTTCTGGGAGACCCAGTACTTC,CASSFWETQYF
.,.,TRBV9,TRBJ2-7,TGTGCCAGCAGCCCAACCAGCCTCTCCTACGAGCAGTACTTC,CASSPTSLSYEQYF
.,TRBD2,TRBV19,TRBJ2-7,TGTGCCAGTAGTATGAGCGGGAGGGCCTACGAGCAGTACTTC,CASSMSGRAYEQYF
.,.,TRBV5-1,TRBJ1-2,TGCGCCAGCAGCTTGTCCCCGGGGGCGACAGGCTACACCTTC,CASSLSPGATGYTF
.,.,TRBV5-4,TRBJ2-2,TGTGCCAGCAGCGCCCCCACCGGGGAGCTGTTTTTT,CASSAPTGELFF
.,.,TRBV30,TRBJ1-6,TGTGCCTGGAGCCTTTACAGGGCCGTATATAATTCACCCCTCCACTTT,CAWSLYRAVYNSPLHF
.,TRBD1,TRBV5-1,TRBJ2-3,TGCGCCAGCAGCTTGGGGGACAGGGGCACAGATACGCAGTATTTT,CASSLGDRGTDTQYF
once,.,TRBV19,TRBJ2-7,TGTGCCAGTAGTCCCGGAGAGGGCGCCTACGAGCAGTACTTC,CASSPGEGAYEQYF
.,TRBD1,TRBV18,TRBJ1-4,TGTGCCAGCTCACCCTACAGGGGCAATGATGAAAAACTGTTTTTT,CASSPYRGNDEKLFF
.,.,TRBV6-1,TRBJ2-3,TGTGCCAGCAGGCTCCGCACAGATACGCAGTATTTT,CASRLRTDTQYF